What follows are 24 T cell receptor beta chains derived from one specimen sequenced in a study of post-analysis software for immune sequencing data. Study-wide results and limits: TRBV5-6, TRBV5-1 and TRBV20-1 belonged to a set of five TRBV segments that were more frequent in patients than controls.

No antigen has been identified for these receptors. Unique molecular identifiers featured in each of the TCR beta cDNA libraries. MiXCR was run by TCRdb on the PCR reads, yielding one entry per CDR3 protein. The sample lists under 900,000 distinct CDR3 sequences, approximately 53% occurring once. What was sequenced was blood. The receptors derive from a girl between 10 and 17 years old with multiple sclerosis.

The rearrangement uses TRBV20-1 and TRBJ2-5, with a weak D call TRBD2 (5 bases). The CDR3 consists of 13 residues. Germline V gene data show CDR1 as DFQATT and CDR2 as SNEGSKA (reference sequence). The V end lost 4 bases, the J end lost 1 base, and 10 bases lay between the germline ends. In nucleotides, the CDR3 is TGCAGTGCTACCGGGAACCTCCAAGAGACCCAGTACTTC. Its translation: CSATGNLQETQYF.

This sequence joins TRBV7-9 and TRBJ2-3; no definite D call. The length of the CDR3 is 15 residues. CDR1 SEHNR and CDR2 FQNEAQ come from the germline V gene (reference sequence). Trimming took 1 base from V and 4 from J, leaving 12 bases between them. CDR3 sequence reads: CASSLGQTGPDTQYF. In DNA form, the CDR3 reads TGTGCCAGCAGCTTAGGTCAGACGGGCCCAGATACGCAGTATTTT. The full variable domain, rest sourced from reference TRBV7-9 and TRBJ2-3, is DTGVSQNPRHKITKRGQNVTFRCDPISEHNRLYWYRQTLGQGPEFLTYFQNEAQLEKSRLLSDRFSAERPKGSFSTLEIQRTEQGDSAMYLCASSLGQTGPDTQYFGPGTRLTVL.

Details on this clonotype: The junction departs from the called germline gene at one end, perhaps through a read error. The rearrangement links TRBV5-1 to TRBJ1-5, with 8 nucleotides matching TRBD1. Per germline, CDR1 SGHRS and CDR2 YFSETQ. This CDR3 is 17 amino acids long. The CDR3 loop is CASSSTGVPNSNQPQHF. As DNA, the CDR3 is TGTGCCAGCAGCTCGACAGGGGTTCCAAATAGCAATCAGCCCCAGCATTTT.

This clonotype was seen only a few times. V is TRBV7-6 and J is TRBJ1-4, with 11 nucleotides matching TRBD1. The J segment lost 10 bases and the V segment lost 0 bases, leaving 13 bases of the junction unmatched. Germline CDR1 reads SGHVS; CDR2 reads FNYEAQ. This CDR3 contains 18 residues. This CDR3 is CASSLARDRGREHGKLFF. The CDR3 nucleotides are TGTGCCAGCAGCTTAGCCCGGGACAGGGGGAGAGAACATGGAAAACTGTTTTTT.

V is TRBV7-2 and J is TRBJ1-1; possibly TRBD1 for D (6 bases). The CDR3 has 17 residues. CDR1 and CDR2 (germline): SGHTA, FQGNSA. With 4 bases removed from V and 2 bases from J, the gap between germline ends came to 20 bases. The CDR3: CASSSPGAPAINTEAFF. The DNA of the CDR3 is TGTGCCAGCAGCTCCCCGGGGGCCCCGGCCATAAACACTGAAGCTTTCTTT.

About this clonotype: One junction end does not reproduce the germline sequence, and a read error may be involved. This chain links TRBV2 with TRBJ2-6; D is possibly TRBD2 (6 bases). This CDR3 comprises 18 residues. Germline assignment: CDR1 SNHLY and CDR2 FYNNEI. DNA of the CDR3: TGTGCCAGCAGTCGCCCCCCTGACGGAGGGCTTGGGGCCAACGTCCGGACTTTC. Residues: CASSRPPDGGLGANVRTF.

This chain links TRBV2 with TRBJ2-3; possibly TRBD2 for D (7 bases). Germline CDR1 is SNHLY and CDR2 is FYNNEI. There are 15 residues in the CDR3. Trimming stripped 2 bases from V and 2 bases from J, with 11 bases between. CDR3: CASSESGDITDTQYF. The CDR3 coding sequence is TGTGCCAGCAGTGAAAGCGGGGACATCACAGATACGCAGTATTTT.

The chain links TRBV10-3 to TRBJ2-3; D is unresolved. This CDR3 comprises 15 residues. The V end lost 2 bases, the J end lost 4 bases, and 13 bases lay between the germline ends. Per the germline V gene, CDR1 is ENHRY and CDR2 is SYGVKD. The CDR3 nucleotides are TGTGCCATCAGTGAGAATTGGATTACGGCAGATACGCAGTATTTT. Protein product: CAISENWITADTQYF.

This rearrangement joins TRBV7-9 to TRBJ2-4, with TRBD2 matching 9 bases. The J segment lost 0 bases and the V segment lost 4 bases, leaving 7 bases of the junction unmatched. The CDR3 runs 17 residues. The germline gives CDR1 SEHNR, CDR2 FQNEAQ (reference sequence). This CDR3 reads CASSSTLAGLAKNIQYF. In nucleotides, the CDR3 is TGTGCCAGCAGCTCAACCCTAGCGGGACTAGCCAAAAACATTCAGTACTTC.

This clonotype showed up just once. The V gene is TRBV20-1, the J gene TRBJ2-1, with TRBD2 identical over 8 bases. V lost 1 base, J lost 4 bases, and 12 bases stayed unmatched. The germline V gene has CDR1 DFQATT and CDR2 SNEGSKA (reference sequence). CDR3 length equals 17 residues. CDR3 in amino acids: CSARVVSGGHRYNEQFF. The CDR3 nucleotides are TGCAGTGCTAGAGTCGTGTCGGGGGGGCATCGATACAATGAGCAGTTCTTC.

This clonotype turned up a few times. V gene TRBV5-5 combines with J gene TRBJ1-5, with unresolved D. Germline V CDR1 and CDR2: SGHKS, YYEKEE (reference sequence). CDR3 length: 16 residues. V was pared by 0 bases and J by 2 bases, with 12 bases between. DNA of the CDR3: TGTGCCAGCAGCTTGGTTACCGCTTCGGGCAATCAGCCCCAGCATTTT. Translation: CASSLVTASGNQPQHF.

V gene TRBV5-1 combines with J gene TRBJ2-4, with 8 bases that match TRBD1. The end of the DNA aligns better with TRBJ2-7, so the J call may be wrong. The CDR3 runs to 18 residues. The germline gives CDR1 SGHRS, CDR2 YFSETQ. This CDR3 is CASSLGFPPGGYVHEQYF. Here the CDR3 DNA reads TGCGCCAGCAGCTTGGGATTCCCACCAGGGGGCTATGTCCACGAGCAGTACTTC.

This clonotype was seen a handful of times. V and J are TRBV7-2 and TRBJ2-7, with TRBD2 matching 8 bases. CDR3 size: 16 residues. CDR1 is SGHTA, CDR2 FQGNSA, per germline. The V segment lost 1 base and the J segment 4 bases; nucleotides outside the gene matches: 9. CDR3 in amino acids: CASSLVALAGRYEQYF. The CDR3 DNA follows: TGTGCCAGCAGCTTAGTTGCTCTAGCGGGTCGTTACGAGCAGTACTTC.

The table lists this clonotype with a few counts. The V gene is TRBV4-1, the J gene TRBJ2-1; 7 nucleotides agree with TRBD1. Germline values: CDR1 MGHRA, CDR2 YSYEKL. V lost 2 bases to trimming and J lost 4 bases; unmatched junction nucleotides: 5. The CDR3 is 15 amino acids. CDR3 in DNA: TGCGCCAGCAGCCAACTCCTGACAGGGTACAATGAGCAGTTCTTC. As protein: CASSQLLTGYNEQFF.

Only a few counts were recorded for this clonotype. One junction end does not reproduce the germline sequence, and a read error may be involved. The chain links TRBV7-9 to TRBJ1-1, with D unclear. Germline-derived CDR1 and CDR2 are SEHNR and FQNEAQ (reference sequence). CDR3 length: 15 residues. This CDR3 reads CASSNPGRMNTEAFF. CDR3 in DNA: TGTGCCAGCAGCAACCCCGGACGGATGAACACTGAGGCTTTCTTT.

The rearrangement uses TRBV15 and TRBJ1-2; D is unclear. The CDR3 totals 15 residues. The V gene lost 1 base and the J gene lost 2 bases, with 11 bases spanning the gap. Germline V gene sequence: CDR1 LNHNV, CDR2 YYDKDF (reference sequence). The CDR3 region is CATSRAAGTNYGYTF. CDR3 nucleotide sequence: TGTGCCACCAGCAGAGCGGCAGGAACAAACTATGGCTACACCTTC.

In its sample, this clonotype was seen a few times. The rearrangement joins TRBV29-1 to TRBJ2-5; D is possibly TRBD1 or TRBD2 (6 bases each). Germline V gene sequence: CDR1 SQVTM, CDR2 ANQGSEA. The V and J ends lost 5 bases and 5 bases respectively, with 9 bases between them. The CDR3 has 11 amino acids. Here the CDR3 reads CSVQGGETQYF. CDR3 DNA: TGCAGCGTTCAAGGGGGGGAGACCCAGTACTTC.

The genes are TRBV11-2 and TRBJ1-2; D may be TRBD1 (6 bases). Looked up from germline, CDR1 is SGHAT and CDR2 is FQNNGV. V dropped 0 bases and J dropped 3 bases, with 11 bases sitting between them. The CDR3 is 15 residues long. Here the CDR3 reads CASSLEARGDYGYTF. CDR3 bases: TGTGCCAGCAGCTTAGAGGCCAGGGGAGACTATGGCTACACCTTC.

V is TRBV5-5 and J is TRBJ1-2, with D perhaps matching TRBD1 (5 bases). CDR1 and CDR2 (germline): SGHKS, YYEKEE (reference sequence). Trimming left V 10 bases short and J 0 bases short, with 16 bases between. The CDR3 length is 14 residues. The CDR3 DNA reads TGTGCCTGGAGGAGGGGCCCGGCTAACTATGGCTACACCTTC. It is translated as CAWRRGPANYGYTF.

There are a few counts of this clonotype. The chain combines TRBV5-6 with TRBJ2-7; D is possibly TRBD1 or TRBD2 (5 bases each). The germline V gene has CDR1 SGHDT and CDR2 YYEEEE. The CDR3 is made up of 13 amino acids. With 4 bases removed from V and 3 bases from J, the gap between germline ends came to 11 bases. This chain's CDR3 is CASSRDSGYEQYF. The CDR3 DNA sequence: TGTGCCAGCAGCCGAGACAGCGGCTACGAGCAGTACTTC.

V gene TRBV5-1 combines with J gene TRBJ2-5; D not resolved. The germline V and J ends were trimmed by 0 bases and 5 bases, with 14 bases remaining between them. The CDR3 consists of 15 residues. Germline CDR1 is SGHRS and CDR2 is YFSETQ. This chain's CDR3 is CASSLGSLLTETQYF. The DNA of the CDR3 is TGCGCCAGCAGCTTGGGCAGTTTACTAACGGAGACCCAGTACTTC.

V and J are TRBV20-1 and TRBJ2-7, with 9 bases that match TRBD2. Per the germline V gene, CDR1 is DFQATT and CDR2 is SNEGSKA (reference sequence). This CDR3 has 14 amino acids. The J segment lost 5 bases and the V segment lost 5 bases, leaving 10 bases of the junction unmatched. CDR3 region: CSAYSGGEVNEQYF. In DNA, the CDR3 is TGCAGTGCTTATAGCGGGGGCGAGGTGAACGAGCAGTACTTC.

The chain recombines TRBV20-1 with TRBJ2-3, with D possibly matching TRBD2 (6 bases). With 3 bases removed from V and 2 bases from J, the gap between germline ends came to 15 bases. Germline assignment: CDR1 DFQATT and CDR2 SNEGSKA (reference sequence). The CDR3 contains 15 residues. CDR3 sequence (DNA): TGCAGTGCTAGGGATTGGGGGGACTTCACAGATACGCAGTATTTT. Protein sequence: CSARDWGDFTDTQYF.

This clonotype turned up a few times. V and J are TRBV6-2 or TRBV6-3 and TRBJ2-5, with D perhaps TRBD1 (6 bases). The CDR3 contains 15 residues. Germline V gene sequence: CDR1 MNHEY, CDR2 SVGEGT. Trimming cost V 5 bases and J 2 bases, with 15 bases left between them. The CDR3 DNA reads as TGTGCCAGCAGTCGGTCGGGACAAGCACAAGAGACCCAGTACTTC. This gives the protein CASSRSGQAQETQYF.